The 15 T cell receptor beta chains presented below share a single source sample, sequenced in a study of T cells in Graves' hyperthyroidism and ophthalmopathy. The source material, RNA transcripts, was used to amplify TCR beta CDR3 regions. First-round RT-PCR targeting the TCR CDR3 was performed with the HTBI primer set. TCRdb reanalysed the multiplex PCR reads using MiXCR and keeps one entry per CDR3 protein. The sample contains about 510,000 distinct CDR3 sequences, about 46% of which appear only once. The specimen was peripheral blood or thyroid tissue (not recorded which). The receptors stem from an adult woman with Graves' disease, either hyperthyroidism or ophthalmopathy (not recorded which).

This clonotype was found many times. This chain links TRBV7-9 with TRBJ1-1; D gene uncertain. There are 13 residues in the CDR3. Trimming removed 0 bases at V and 6 bases at J, with 8 bases between. Per germline, CDR1 SEHNR and CDR2 FQNEAQ (reference sequence). The CDR3 DNA is TGTGCCAGCAGCTTAGCACCGCTGCCTGAAGCTTTCTTT. Encoded protein: CASSLAPLPEAFF.

There are many counts of this clonotype. The V gene is TRBV7-2, the J gene TRBJ2-7; 12 bases match TRBD1. This CDR3 region has 16 residues. The junction had 6 bases not matched to a gene; V was cut back by 2 bases and J by 4 bases. Germline V gives CDR1 SGHTA, CDR2 FQGNSA. CDR3 in amino acids: CASSLPGTGGAYEQYF. In DNA, the CDR3 is TGTGCCAGCAGCTTACCTGGGACAGGGGGCGCGTACGAGCAGTACTTC.

This clonotype was counted at least ten times. CDR3 in amino acids: CASTTGQADTQYF. The CDR3 DNA follows: TGTGCCAGTACCACGGGGCAGGCAGATACGCAGTATTTT. The V and J genes are TRBV19 and TRBJ2-3; either TRBD1 or TRBD2 may supply D (5 bases each). Between the trimmed V and J ends, which lost 7 bases and 4 bases, there was a span of 12 bases. This CDR3 is 13 amino acids long. CDR1 is LNHDA and CDR2 is SQIVND in the germline V gene (reference sequence).

The V gene is TRBV6-6, the J gene TRBJ2-3; perhaps D is TRBD1 or TRBD2 (6 bases each). V lost 9 bases, J lost 6 bases, and 22 bases lay in between. Per germline, CDR1 MNHNY and CDR2 SVGAGI (reference sequence). This CDR3 is 15 amino acids long. CDR3: CASGGGTRRVDTQYF. The CDR3 nucleotides read TGTGCCAGTGGGGGCGGGACCCGGCGGGTGGATACGCAGTATTTT.

This clonotype was counted at least ten times. The chain is built from TRBV10-3 and TRBJ2-7; D is tentatively TRBD1 or TRBD2 (5 bases each). With 4 bases removed from V and 6 bases from J, the gap between germline ends came to 10 bases. The CDR3 has 12 amino acids. The germline gives CDR1 ENHRY, CDR2 SYGVKD. CDR3 in DNA: TGTGCCATCAGTGGCCGGGACGGCGAGCAGTACTTC. Translation gives CAISGRDGEQYF.

The rearrangement links TRBV5-1 to TRBJ2-2; D ambiguous. Germline CDR1 SGHRS, CDR2 YFSETQ. Trimming removed 3 bases at V and 7 bases at J, with 4 bases between. The CDR3 sequence is 11 residues long. The CDR3 region is CASSYDGELFF. The CDR3 DNA follows: TGCGCCAGCAGCTACGACGGGGAGCTGTTTTTT.

This clonotype was seen only a few times. CDR3 amino acids: CSVEGGEGAAGANVLTF. The CDR3 nucleotides read TGCAGCGTTGAAGGTGGGGAGGGGGCTGCTGGGGCCAACGTCCTGACTTTC. V gene TRBV29-1 combines with J gene TRBJ2-6; D may correspond to TRBD1 or TRBD2 (7 bases each). CDR1 is SQVTM and CDR2 is ANQGSEA in the germline V gene. The CDR3 loop spans 17 amino acids. Trimming took 1 base from V and 2 from J, leaving 15 bases between them.

The J gene is TRBJ1-5, the V gene TRBV2; D not certain. The CDR3 totals 14 residues. The germline gives CDR1 SNHLY, CDR2 FYNNEI. Trimming took 4 bases from V and 2 from J, leaving 9 bases between them. In nucleotides, the CDR3 is TGTGCCAGCAGTGTAGGATGGGGCAATCAGCCCCAGCATTTT. This translates into CASSVGWGNQPQHF.

This clonotype showed up many times. V is TRBV7-2 and J is TRBJ2-5; tentatively, D is TRBD2 (5 bases). V gave up 4 bases and J gave up 4 bases, with 16 bases separating them. Germline V gives CDR1 SGHTA, CDR2 FQGNSA. The CDR3 is 15 amino acids. Written as DNA, the CDR3 is TGTGCCAGCAGCTCCGGGGTAGTTATGGGAGAGACCCAGTACTTC. It specifies CASSSGVVMGETQYF.

This clonotype was counted a few times. The J gene is TRBJ1-6, the V gene TRBV7-9; no definite D call. Trimming took off 8 bases at V and 5 bases at J, with 16 bases between the two ends. Germline V gene sequence: CDR1 SEHNR, CDR2 FQNEAQ (reference sequence). The CDR3 is made up of 15 amino acids. This chain's CDR3 is CASRSGKSNNSPLHF. As DNA, the CDR3 is TGTGCCAGCCGTTCGGGCAAAAGCAATAATTCACCCCTCCACTTT.

This clonotype was detected many times. The chain joins TRBV5-4 to TRBJ1-1, with TRBD1 matching over 7 bases. With 4 bases clipped from V and 2 bases from J, the junction kept 5 bases outside the gene matches. Looked up from germline, CDR1 is SGHNT and CDR2 is YYREEE (reference sequence). The CDR3 has 14 amino acids. The CDR3 loop is CASSVTGINTEAFF. DNA for the CDR3: TGTGCCAGCAGCGTGACAGGGATTAACACTGAAGCTTTCTTT. Full variable domain (missing parts from reference TRBV5-4 and TRBJ1-1): ETGVTQSPTHLIKTRGQQVTLRCSSQSGHNTVSWYQQALGQGPQFIFQYYREEENGRGNFPPRFSGLQFPNYSSELNVNALELDDSALYLCASSVTGINTEAFFGQGTRLTVV.

This clonotype was counted once. The chain carries TRBV29-1 and TRBJ1-2; D remains unclear. Per germline, CDR1 SQVTM and CDR2 ANQGSEA. V was clipped by 1 base and J by 8 bases, with 8 bases between them. The CDR3 has 11 residues. DNA of the CDR3: TGCAGCGTTGAAGGGGAGAGGGGCTACACCTTC. Amino acid sequence: CSVEGERGYTF.

The rearrangement uses TRBV11-1 and TRBJ2-5; 7 nucleotides agree with TRBD2. Trimming took 1 base from V and 3 from J; bases not matched to a gene: 14. From germline, CDR1 is SGHAT and CDR2 FQDESV (reference sequence). CDR3 length: 18 amino acids. The CDR3 DNA is TGTGCCAGCAGCTTAGTGGGGACTATCAACACCGGGGAAGAGACCCAGTACTTC. The encoded protein is CASSLVGTINTGEETQYF.

This sequence joins TRBV9 and TRBJ2-5; D could derive from TRBD1 or TRBD2 (6 bases each). The germline gives CDR1 SGDLS, CDR2 YYNGEE. Trimming took 3 bases from V and 5 from J, leaving 14 bases between them. CDR3 length: 14 residues. The CDR3 spells CASSGYGGRETQYF. CDR3 sequence (DNA): TGTGCCAGCAGCGGTTATGGGGGGCGCGAGACCCAGTACTTC.

The CDR3 DNA reads TGTGCCAGCAGTCCCGACTACAGCGGGAGCGGGGAGACCCAGTACTTC. This codes for CASSPDYSGSGETQYF. The chain couples TRBV7-2 to TRBJ2-5; 8 bases are shared with TRBD2. Germline trimming cut 6 bases from V and 5 bases from J; bases unmatched to any gene: 14. The germline CDR1 and CDR2 sequences are SGHTA and FQGNSA. This CDR3 has 16 residues. Using reference TRBV7-2 and TRBJ2-5 for the parts outside the CDR3, the full variable domain is GAGVSQSPSNKVTEKGKDVELRCDPISGHTALYWYRQSLGQGLEFLIYFQGNSAPDKSGLPSDRFSAERTGGSVSTLTIQRTQQEDSAVYLCASSPDYSGSGETQYFGPGTRLLVL.